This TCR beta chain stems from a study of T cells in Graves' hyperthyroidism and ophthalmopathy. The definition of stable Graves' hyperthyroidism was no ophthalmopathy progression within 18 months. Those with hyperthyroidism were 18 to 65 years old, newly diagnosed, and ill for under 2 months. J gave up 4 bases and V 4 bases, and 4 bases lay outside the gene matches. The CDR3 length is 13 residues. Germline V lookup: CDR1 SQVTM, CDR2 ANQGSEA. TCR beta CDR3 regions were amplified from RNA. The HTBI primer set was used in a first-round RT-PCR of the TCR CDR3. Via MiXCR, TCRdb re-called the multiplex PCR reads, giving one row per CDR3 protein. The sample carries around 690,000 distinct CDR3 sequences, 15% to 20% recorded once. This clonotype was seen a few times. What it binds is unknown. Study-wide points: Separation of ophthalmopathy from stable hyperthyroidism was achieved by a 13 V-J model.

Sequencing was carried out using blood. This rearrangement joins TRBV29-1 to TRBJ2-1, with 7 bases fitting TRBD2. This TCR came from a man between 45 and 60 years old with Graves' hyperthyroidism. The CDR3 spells CSVGGTTYNEQFF. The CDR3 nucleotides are TGCAGCGTTGGCGGGACTACTTACAATGAGCAGTTCTTC.